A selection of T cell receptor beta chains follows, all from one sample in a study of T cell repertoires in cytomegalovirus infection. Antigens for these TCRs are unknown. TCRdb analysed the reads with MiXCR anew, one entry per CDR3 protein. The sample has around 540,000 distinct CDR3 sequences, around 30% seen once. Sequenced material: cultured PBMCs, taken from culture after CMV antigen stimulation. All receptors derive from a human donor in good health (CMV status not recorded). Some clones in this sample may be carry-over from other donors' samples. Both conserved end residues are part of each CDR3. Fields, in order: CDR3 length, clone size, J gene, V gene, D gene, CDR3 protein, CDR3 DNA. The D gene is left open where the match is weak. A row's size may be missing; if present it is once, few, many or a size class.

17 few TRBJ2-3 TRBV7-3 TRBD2 CASSLYASGIPGDTQYF TGTGCCAGCAGCTTATATGCTAGCGGGATCCCCGGGGATACGCAGTATTTT
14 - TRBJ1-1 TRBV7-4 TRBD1 CASSQTGPNTEAFF TGTGCCAGCAGCCAGACAGGGCCAAACACTGAAGCTTTCTTT
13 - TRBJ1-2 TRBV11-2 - CASSSLTDYGYTF TGTGCCAGCAGCTCCCTGACAGACTATGGCTACACCTTC
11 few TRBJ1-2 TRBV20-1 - CSASDRDRYTF TGCAGTGCTAGTGATAGGGATCGCTACACCTTC
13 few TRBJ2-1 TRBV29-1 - CSVQRFSYNEQFF TGCAGCGTTCAGCGTTTCTCCTACAATGAGCAGTTCTTC
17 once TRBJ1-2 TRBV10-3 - CAISGPLEGGRHYGYTF TGTGCCATCAGTGGCCCCTTGGAGGGAGGTAGACACTATGGCTACACCTTC
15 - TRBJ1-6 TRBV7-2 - CASSLDGAGARSLHF TGTGCCAGCAGCTTAGATGGCGCAGGGGCCCGTTCCCTCCACTTT
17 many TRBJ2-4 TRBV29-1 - CSVEEGASGFYKNIQYF TGCAGCGTTGAAGAGGGGGCGAGCGGGTTTTACAAAAACATTCAGTACTTC
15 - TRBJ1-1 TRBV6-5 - CASSSGGPGGTEAFF TGTGCCAGCAGCTCGGGTGGTCCAGGAGGCACTGAAGCTTTCTTT
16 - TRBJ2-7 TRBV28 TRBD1 CASSTQGQGAPYEQYF TGTGCCAGCAGTACCCAAGGACAGGGGGCCCCCTACGAGCAGTACTTC
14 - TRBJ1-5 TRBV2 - CASRNTGRSQPQHF TGTGCCAGCAGGAACACAGGGAGAAGCCAGCCCCAGCATTTT
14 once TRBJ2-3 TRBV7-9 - CASSPTHSTDTQYF TGTGCCAGCAGCCCGACTCATAGCACAGATACGCAGTATTTT
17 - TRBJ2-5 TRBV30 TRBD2 CAWSVFDLAGGPVTQYF TGTGCCTGGAGTGTTTTTGATCTCGCGGGAGGACCAGTGACCCAGTACTTC
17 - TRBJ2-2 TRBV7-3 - CASSLTGDVGDTGELFF TGTGCCAGCAGCTTAACGGGGGATGTGGGAGACACCGGGGAGCTGTTTTTT
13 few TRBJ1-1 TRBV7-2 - CASSLNWGREAFF TGTGCCAGCAGCTTAAACTGGGGCAGGGAGGCTTTCTTT
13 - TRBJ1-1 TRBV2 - CASSVAENTEAFF TGTGCCAGCAGTGTAGCGGAGAACACTGAAGCTTTCTTT
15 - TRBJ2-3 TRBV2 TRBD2 CASSSGTSGLDTQYF TGTGCCAGCAGTTCCGGGACTAGCGGGTTGGATACGCAGTATTTT
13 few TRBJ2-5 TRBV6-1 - CASSGLSQETQYF TGTGCCAGCAGTGGACTATCCCAAGAGACCCAGTACTTC
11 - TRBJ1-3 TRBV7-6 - CASSFYNTIYF TGTGCCAGCAGCTTTTACAACACCATATATTTT
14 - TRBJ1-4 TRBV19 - CATRQPATNEKLFF TGTGCCACTCGACAGCCAGCAACTAATGAAAAACTGTTTTTT
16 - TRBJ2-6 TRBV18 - CASSTTGRSGANVLTF TGTGCCAGCTCGACGACAGGACGCTCTGGGGCCAACGTCCTGACTTTC
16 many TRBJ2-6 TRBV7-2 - CASSPQGGFGANVLTF TGTGCCAGCAGCCCCCAAGGCGGGTTTGGGGCCAACGTCCTGACTTTC
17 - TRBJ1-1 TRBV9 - CASSVPHNRPWVTEAFF TGTGCCAGCAGCGTTCCCCACAACAGGCCATGGGTAACTGAAGCTTTCTTT
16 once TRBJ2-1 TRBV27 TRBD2 CASRTLTSGNLNEQFF TGTGCCAGCCGAACACTGACTAGCGGGAACCTTAATGAGCAGTTCTTC
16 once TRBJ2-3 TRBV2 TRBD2 CASRLPGLAGADTQYF TGTGCCAGCAGACTCCCGGGACTAGCGGGAGCAGATACGCAGTATTTT
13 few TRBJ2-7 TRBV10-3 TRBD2 CAIQRGSSYEQYF TGTGCCATCCAGCGGGGGAGCTCCTACGAGCAGTACTTC
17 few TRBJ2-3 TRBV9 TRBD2 CASSVALAGAPQDTQYF TGTGCCAGCAGCGTAGCCCTAGCGGGGGCCCCTCAAGATACGCAGTATTTT
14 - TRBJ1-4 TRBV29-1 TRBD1 CSGTTGVTNEKLFF TGCAGCGGGACTACAGGGGTCACTAATGAAAAACTGTTTTTT
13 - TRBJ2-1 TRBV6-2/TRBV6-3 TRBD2 CASRGLGDNEQFF TGTGCCAGCAGGGGACTAGGCGACAATGAGCAGTTCTTC
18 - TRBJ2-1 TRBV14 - CASSQDPRILGSASEQFF TGTGCCAGCAGCCAAGACCCCCGGATTTTGGGAAGTGCTTCTGAGCAGTTCTTC
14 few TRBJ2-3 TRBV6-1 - CASSYPEADFTQYF TGTGCCAGCAGTTATCCAGAAGCGGATTTCACGCAGTATTTT
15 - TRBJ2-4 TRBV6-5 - CASRGSRGAKNIQYF TGTGCCAGCAGGGGGTCTAGAGGGGCCAAAAACATTCAGTACTTC
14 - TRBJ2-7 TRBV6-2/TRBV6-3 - CASRRDSAPYEQYF TGTGCCAGCAGGCGGGACTCTGCCCCCTACGAGCAGTACTTC
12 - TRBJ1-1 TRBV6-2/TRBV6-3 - CASRSDGTEAFF TGTGCCAGCAGATCGGACGGCACTGAAGCTTTCTTT
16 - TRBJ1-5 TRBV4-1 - CASSQDGQNRNQPQHF TGCGCCAGCAGCCAAGATGGACAGAACCGCAATCAGCCCCAGCATTTT
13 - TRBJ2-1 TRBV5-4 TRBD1 CANRDRANNEQFF TGTGCCAACCGGGACAGGGCGAACAATGAGCAGTTCTTC
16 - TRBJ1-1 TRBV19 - CASTPNKGTTSPEAFF TGTGCCAGTACTCCGAACAAGGGGACGACCTCGCCTGAAGCTTTCTTT
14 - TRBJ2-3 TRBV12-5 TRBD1 CASGTGQSTDTQYF TGTGCTAGTGGAACGGGACAGTCGACAGATACGCAGTATTTT
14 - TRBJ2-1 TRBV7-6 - CASSLDSTWIEQFF TGTGCCAGCAGCTTAGACAGTACGTGGATTGAGCAGTTCTTC
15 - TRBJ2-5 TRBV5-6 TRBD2 CASSLMTSGGETQYF TGTGCCAGCAGCCTGATGACTAGCGGGGGGGAGACCCAGTACTTC
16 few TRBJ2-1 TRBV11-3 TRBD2 CASSPWTSGMLTVQFF TGTGCCAGCAGCCCATGGACTAGCGGGATGTTAACGGTGCAGTTCTTC
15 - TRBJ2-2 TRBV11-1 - CASSLAHGGTGELFF TGTGCCAGCAGCTTAGCGCACGGCGGCACCGGGGAGCTGTTTTTT
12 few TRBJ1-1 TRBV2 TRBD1 CASSEKGRGRLF TGTGCCAGCAGTGAAAAAGGCAGGGGGCGACTCTTT
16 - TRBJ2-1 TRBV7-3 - CASSPQGQGSYNEQFF TGTGCCAGCAGCCCCCAAGGGCAGGGCTCCTACAATGAGCAGTTCTTC
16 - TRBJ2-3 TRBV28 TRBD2 CASSLPGLAGTDTQYF TGTGCCAGCAGTTTACCGGGACTAGCGGGCACAGATACGCAGTATTTT
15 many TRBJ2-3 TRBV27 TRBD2 CASAMAGGRTDTQYF TGTGCCAGCGCCATGGCGGGAGGGCGGACAGATACGCAGTATTTT
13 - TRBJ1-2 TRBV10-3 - CAISESREAGYTF TGTGCCATCAGTGAGTCAAGGGAGGCGGGCTACACCTTC